A single sample is the source of the 30 T cell receptor beta chains below, sequenced in a study of identical twins. Each CDR3 protein is one row after TCRdb ran MiXCR on the 5' RACE reads. The data hold about 900,000 distinct CDR3 sequences, with 10% to 15% observed a single time. The same data also went into a second study, on yellow fever vaccine responses in identical twins.

The specimen sequenced was PBMCs. The source of these receptors is a woman aged 18 to 35 in good health.

This clonotype was recorded at least ten times. The chain recombines TRBV27 with TRBJ1-1; 8 bases agree with TRBD1. The V segment lost 5 bases and the J segment 5 bases; nucleotides outside the gene matches: 10. Germline V gives CDR1 MNHEY, CDR2 SMNVEV (reference sequence). CDR3 length: 15 residues. The CDR3 DNA is TGTGCCAGCAGTCCTCGACAGGGGCCAAGTACTGAAGCTTTCTTT. Its protein product is CASSPRQGPSTEAFF.

This clonotype came up a few times. This rearrangement joins TRBV10-3 to TRBJ2-1; D unresolved. The CDR3 totals 16 residues. V was clipped by 6 bases and J by 2 bases, with 17 bases between them. Germline CDR1 is ENHRY and CDR2 is SYGVKD. The CDR3 DNA sequence: TGTGCCATCAGGCCAACCATATTTGGGGCCTACAATGAGCAGTTCTTC. This encodes CAIRPTIFGAYNEQFF.

This clonotype was observed a handful of times. This chain joins TRBV2 and TRBJ2-7; 9 nucleotides align to TRBD2. CDR3 length equals 14 residues. With 4 bases clipped from V and 3 bases from J, the junction kept 4 bases outside the gene matches. Germline V gives CDR1 SNHLY, CDR2 FYNNEI. The CDR3 nucleotides are TGTGCCAGCAGTGCTCTGACTAGCGGCTACGAGCAGTACGTC. This gives the protein CASSALTSGYEQYV.

In its sample, this clonotype was seen many times. CDR3 sequence reads: CSVVRRTGELFF. For the CDR3, the DNA is TGCAGTGTTGTCCGAAGGACCGGGGAGCTGTTTTTT. The chain employs TRBV20-1 and TRBJ2-2; D remains ambiguous. Germline V gene sequence: CDR1 DFQATT, CDR2 SNEGSKA (reference sequence). The CDR3 loop spans 12 amino acids. Trimming left V 7 bases short and J 5 bases short, with 11 bases between.

This clonotype has just a few counts. CDR3 nucleotides: TGTGCCAGCAGCTTAGCAAGGGGGATGCGACGGTCAGACACTGAAGCTTTCTTT. Translating gives CASSLARGMRRSDTEAFF. This chain links TRBV7-2 with TRBJ1-1; possibly TRBD1 for D (6 bases). Germline V gene lookup returns CDR1 SGHTA and CDR2 FQGNSA. Trimming stripped 0 bases from V and 3 bases from J, with 20 bases between. CDR3 length equals 18 residues. The variable domain in full, completed from reference TRBV7-2 and TRBJ1-1, reads GAGVSQSPSNKVTEKGKDVELRCDPISGHTALYWYRQSLGQGLEFLIYFQGNSAPDKSGLPSDRFSAERTGGSVSTLTIQRTQQEDSAVYLCASSLARGMRRSDTEAFFGQGTRLTVV.

The chain couples TRBV27 to TRBJ1-1; a weak D match, TRBD1 (5 bases). The CDR3 has 16 amino acids. Per the germline V gene, CDR1 is MNHEY and CDR2 is SMNVEV (reference sequence). The V gene lost 5 bases and the J gene lost 1 base, with 17 bases spanning the gap. Here the CDR3 reads CASSLTGTARNTEAFF. CDR3 nucleotides: TGTGCCAGCAGTCTGACCGGGACCGCCAGGAACACTGAAGCTTTCTTT.

In its sample, this clonotype was seen a few times. This may arise from a read error, as a much more abundant clone is one base away. The V gene is TRBV3-1, the J gene TRBJ2-7; unclear D gene. Germline V gene data show CDR1 as LGHDT and CDR2 as YNNKEL (reference sequence). The V end lost 1 base, the J end lost 3 bases, and 4 bases lay between the germline ends. The CDR3 has 12 residues. As DNA, the CDR3 is TGTGCCAGCAGCCAAGTCTACTACGAGCAGTACTTC. Translating gives CASSQVYYEQYF.

The chain couples TRBV3-1 to TRBJ2-1, with D uncertain. The CDR3 is 15 amino acids. Germline V gene lookup returns CDR1 LGHDT and CDR2 YNNKEL (reference sequence). V was pared by 0 bases and J by 10 bases, with 16 bases between. CDR3 in DNA: TGTGCCAGCAGCCAAGATCACGACGCGCTGGGGGAGCAGTTCTTC. Translated, it gives CASSQDHDALGEQFF.

This clonotype came up a few times. This chain links TRBV7-2 with TRBJ1-3, with a weak D call TRBD1 (5 bases). V shed 7 bases and J shed 0 bases, with 10 bases lying between them. The CDR3 length is 14 residues. Per germline, CDR1 SGHTA and CDR2 FQGNSA. This CDR3 reads CASTRGDSGNTIYF. DNA of the CDR3: TGTGCCAGCACTAGGGGAGACTCTGGAAACACCATATATTTT.

The rearrangement joins TRBV4-1 to TRBJ2-7; D is unresolved. CDR3 length equals 13 residues. Between the trimmed V and J ends, which lost 3 bases and 1 base, there was a span of 7 bases. Germline CDR1 MGHRA, CDR2 YSYEKL. The CDR3: CASSQVVSYEQYV. CDR3 bases: TGCGCCAGCAGCCAGGTTGTATCCTACGAGCAGTACGTC.

The sample holds a few counts of this clonotype. This chain connects TRBV11-2 to TRBJ2-7, with D perhaps assigned TRBD1 or TRBD2 (6 bases each). This CDR3 spans 16 amino acids. Trimming stripped 1 base from V and 0 bases from J, with 13 bases between. CDR1 and CDR2 from the germline V gene are SGHAT and FQNNGV. CDR3 nucleotide sequence: TGTGCCAGCAGCTTAGGGGGGGCGGCGAGCTCCTACGAGCAGTACTTC. Protein: CASSLGGAASSYEQYF. Full variable domain (rest looked up from reference TRBV11-2 and TRBJ2-7): EAGVAQSPRYKIIEKRQSVAFWCNPISGHATLYWYQQILGQGPKLLIQFQNNGVVDDSQLPKDRFSAERLKGVDSTLKIQPAKLEDSAVYLCASSLGGAASSYEQYFGPGTRLTVT.

This clonotype was seen more than once but under ten times. The chain joins TRBV27 to TRBJ2-3, with 7 bases that match TRBD1. V shed 5 bases, J shed 6 bases, and the junction held 8 bases outside the gene matches. CDR1 and CDR2 (germline): MNHEY, SMNVEV (reference sequence). The CDR3 spans 14 residues. CDR3 amino acids: CASSPKTGWDTQYF. The CDR3 region has the DNA TGTGCCAGCAGTCCCAAGACAGGGTGGGATACGCAGTATTTT.

The rearrangement uses TRBV27 and TRBJ2-3; the D gene is possibly TRBD1 (5 bases). The germline V gene has CDR1 MNHEY and CDR2 SMNVEV (reference sequence). The V and J ends lost 8 bases and 0 bases respectively, with 12 bases between them. The CDR3 consists of 14 residues. CDR3 region: CASRRGPSTDTQYF. In DNA form, the CDR3 reads TGTGCCAGCCGAAGGGGTCCTAGCACAGATACGCAGTATTTT.

This clonotype has just a few counts. The chain links TRBV5-1 to TRBJ2-1; 10 nucleotides align to TRBD2. This CDR3 has 14 amino acids. V lost 3 bases, J lost 10 bases, and 7 bases stayed unmatched. Germline assignment: CDR1 SGHRS and CDR2 YFSETQ. The CDR3 region has the DNA TGCGCCAGCAGCTCAGCGGGAGGGTCCTCAGAGCAGTTCTTC. Its translation is CASSSAGGSSEQFF.

This clonotype showed up many times. In nucleotides, the CDR3 is TGTGCCAGCAGCTTAGATCGGACTAGCGGATTCTCCTACGAGCAGTACTTC. Translating gives CASSLDRTSGFSYEQYF. V gene TRBV11-3 combines with J gene TRBJ2-7; TRBD2 matches 10 bases. This CDR3 has 17 amino acids. Germline V gene lookup returns CDR1 SGHNT and CDR2 YENEEA. The trim removed 0 bases at V and 0 bases at J, leaving 5 bases unmatched.

The chain uses TRBV27 and TRBJ1-6; 9 positions agree with TRBD1. Trimming cost V 5 bases and J 7 bases; bases outside gene matches: 6. Germline V gene sequence: CDR1 MNHEY, CDR2 SMNVEV (reference sequence). The CDR3 covers 15 residues. The CDR3 region has the DNA TGTGCCAGCAGTCTTCGGACAGGGGAGAATTCACCCCTCCACTTT. Amino acid sequence: CASSLRTGENSPLHF.

This rearrangement joins TRBV29-1 to TRBJ2-5; D possibly corresponds to TRBD2 (6 bases). V was shortened by 4 bases and J by 3 bases, with 12 bases between the two germline ends. Per germline, CDR1 SQVTM and CDR2 ANQGSEA. The CDR3 loop spans 13 amino acids. CDR3 DNA: TGCAGCGTTGTAGTACTAGCCGAAGAGACCCAGTACTTC. Protein product: CSVVVLAEETQYF.

This clonotype has only a few counts. The chain has TRBV20-1 and TRBJ2-7; 15 bases agree with TRBD2. Germline trimming cut 0 bases from V and 6 bases from J; bases unmatched to any gene: 3. Germline loops: CDR1 DFQATT, CDR2 SNEGSKA (reference sequence). The CDR3 contains 15 residues. Here the CDR3 reads CSARDKGLAGGEQYF. The CDR3 coding sequence is TGCAGTGCTAGAGATAAGGGACTAGCGGGAGGCGAGCAGTACTTC.

The chain uses TRBV12-3 or TRBV12-4 and TRBJ1-5, with D unresolved. Trimming stripped 4 bases from V and 5 bases from J, with 6 bases between. CDR3 length equals 12 residues. For the CDR3, the DNA is TGTGCCAGCAGTTATGGCTATCAGCCCCAGCATTTT. Translation gives CASSYGYQPQHF.

This clonotype was seen only a few times. The chain is built from TRBV2 and TRBJ2-6; D gene unclear. Trimming removed 3 bases from V and 2 bases from J, with 11 bases in between. This CDR3 spans 16 amino acids. CDR1 and CDR2 (germline): SNHLY, FYNNEI. The CDR3 nucleotides are TGTGCCAGCAGTGATAAGTGGGTTACTGGGGCCAACGTCCTGACTTTC. This codes for CASSDKWVTGANVLTF.

This clonotype was seen many times. The chain uses TRBV29-1 and TRBJ2-1, with TRBD2 matching 9 bases. This CDR3 region has 14 residues. CDR1 and CDR2 (germline): SQVTM, ANQGSEA. V was pared by 6 bases and J by 7 bases, with 10 bases of the junction left unmatched. CDR3 DNA sequence: TGCAGCGTACTGGGGGCTAGCGGGAAAAATGAGCAGTTCTTC. Protein product: CSVLGASGKNEQFF.

Many counts were recorded for this clonotype. The genes are TRBV20-1 and TRBJ2-5, with D hard to call. From germline, CDR1 is DFQATT and CDR2 SNEGSKA (reference sequence). This CDR3 has 9 amino acids. The V end was cut by 3 bases, the J end by 5 bases, with 1 base between. In DNA form, the CDR3 reads TGCAGTGCTAGGGAGACCCAGTACTTC. Translation: CSARETQYF.

The chain employs TRBV7-6 and TRBJ1-6; D ambiguous. Germline values: CDR1 SGHVS, CDR2 FNYEAQ. The CDR3 has 17 amino acids. The germline V and J ends were trimmed by 7 bases and 0 bases, with 16 bases remaining between them. CDR3 nucleotides: TGTGCCAGCACCCTCAGCGTTCCGAGCTCCTATAATTCACCCCTCCACTTT. Translated: CASTLSVPSSYNSPLHF.

The CDR3 nucleotides read TGTGCCAGCAGTTACTTCGGGACTAGCGGGAGGAGTTCCCAGTACTTC. Encoded protein: CASSYFGTSGRSSQYF. The V and J genes are TRBV6-5 and TRBJ2-5; TRBD2 matches 15 bases. The CDR3 extends over 16 amino acids. Germline V gives CDR1 MNHEY, CDR2 SVGAGI. V was pared by 1 base and J by 9 bases, with 6 bases of the junction left unmatched.

This clonotype was found a few times. The CDR3 reads CASSELSNGFETLHF. In DNA form, the CDR3 reads TGTGCCAGCAGTGAATTATCGAACGGGTTCGAAACCCTCCACTTT. The chain carries TRBV6-1 and TRBJ1-6; no reliable D call. Germline lookup yields CDR1 MNHNS and CDR2 SASEGT. Trimming left V 2 bases short and J 14 bases short, with 19 bases between. The CDR3 runs to 15 residues.

This clonotype was seen a few times. CDR3 amino acids: CATTIGEAGTQFF. In nucleotides, the CDR3 is TGTGCGACCACTATTGGTGAGGCAGGGACGCAGTTCTTC. The J gene is TRBJ2-1, the V gene TRBV11-2, with D perhaps TRBD1 or TRBD2 (5 bases each). This CDR3 contains 13 residues. Germline loops: CDR1 SGHAT, CDR2 FQNNGV. Looking up the rest from reference TRBV11-2 and TRBJ2-1 gives the full variable domain: EAGVAQSPRYKIIEKRQSVAFWCNPISGHATLYWYQQILGQGPKLLIQFQNNGVVDDSQLPKDRFSAERLKGVDSTLKIQPAKLEDSAVYLCATTIGEAGTQFFGPGTRLTVL.

This clonotype was seen only a few times. V and J are TRBV12-3 or TRBV12-4 and TRBJ2-1; D is undetermined. The CDR3 is 11 amino acids. The V end lost 2 bases, the J end lost 10 bases, and 6 bases lay between the germline ends. CDR3 in DNA: TGTGCCAGCAGTTTAATCCGCGAGCAGTTCTTC. It encodes CASSLIREQFF.

The genes are TRBV20-1 and TRBJ1-1; 8 bases are shared with TRBD1. The V and J ends lost 6 bases and 0 bases, in that order; junction bases with no gene match: 3. Germline-derived CDR1 and CDR2 are DFQATT and SNEGSKA (reference sequence). The length of the CDR3 is 13 residues. CDR3 loop: CSAPDRVNTEAFF. For the CDR3, the DNA is TGCAGTGCCCCGGACAGGGTGAACACTGAAGCTTTCTTT.

This clonotype has at least ten counts. The CDR3 loop is CSARISGPGELFF. The CDR3 DNA is TGCAGTGCTCGAATTTCCGGACCCGGGGAGCTGTTTTTT. The V call is TRBV20-1, the J call TRBJ2-2; no firm D call. Trimming pared 5 bases from V and 6 bases from J, leaving 13 bases between. CDR1 is DFQATT and CDR2 is SNEGSKA in the germline V gene (reference sequence). The CDR3 runs to 13 residues.

This clonotype came up a few times. The chain joins TRBV10-2 to TRBJ2-2; D call uncertain. CDR1 and CDR2 (germline): WSHSY, SAAADI. The CDR3 contains 13 residues. Deletions cut 6 bases from V and 6 bases from J, with 11 bases between. The CDR3 loop is CASRWGESGELFF. DNA of the CDR3: TGCGCCAGCAGATGGGGTGAATCCGGGGAGCTGTTTTTT.